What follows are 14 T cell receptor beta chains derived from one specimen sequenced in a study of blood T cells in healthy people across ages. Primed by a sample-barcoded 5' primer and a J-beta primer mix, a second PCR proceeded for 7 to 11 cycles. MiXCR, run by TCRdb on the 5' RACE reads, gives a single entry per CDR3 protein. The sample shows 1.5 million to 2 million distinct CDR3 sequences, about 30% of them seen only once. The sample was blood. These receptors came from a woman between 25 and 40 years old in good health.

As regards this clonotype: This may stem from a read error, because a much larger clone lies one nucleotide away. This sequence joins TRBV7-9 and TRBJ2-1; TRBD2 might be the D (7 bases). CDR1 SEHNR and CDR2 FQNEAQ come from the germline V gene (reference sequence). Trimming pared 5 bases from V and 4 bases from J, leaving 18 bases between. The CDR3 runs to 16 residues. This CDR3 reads CASSPGRGASYNEQFF. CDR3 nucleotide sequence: TGTGCCAGCAGCCCAGGACGGGGGGCGAGTTACAATGAGCAGTTCTTC.

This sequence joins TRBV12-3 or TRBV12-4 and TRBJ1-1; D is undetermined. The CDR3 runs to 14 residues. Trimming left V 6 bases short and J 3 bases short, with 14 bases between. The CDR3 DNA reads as TGTGCCAGCAGACCTGAGACACCTTACACTGAAGCTTTCTTT. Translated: CASRPETPYTEAFF.

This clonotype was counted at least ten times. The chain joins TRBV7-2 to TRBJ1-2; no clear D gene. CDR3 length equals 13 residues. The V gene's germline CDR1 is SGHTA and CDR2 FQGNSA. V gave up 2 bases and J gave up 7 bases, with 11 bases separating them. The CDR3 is CASSLTVEGGYTF. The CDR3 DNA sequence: TGTGCCAGCAGCTTAACGGTTGAGGGTGGCTACACCTTC. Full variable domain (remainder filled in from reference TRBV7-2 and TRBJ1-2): GAGVSQSPSNKVTEKGKDVELRCDPISGHTALYWYRQSLGQGLEFLIYFQGNSAPDKSGLPSDRFSAERTGGSVSTLTIQRTQQEDSAVYLCASSLTVEGGYTFGSGTRLTVV.

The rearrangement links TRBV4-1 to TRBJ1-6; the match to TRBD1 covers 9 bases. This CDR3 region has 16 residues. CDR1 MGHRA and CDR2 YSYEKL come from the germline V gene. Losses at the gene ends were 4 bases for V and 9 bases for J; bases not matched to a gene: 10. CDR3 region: CASSRAPGQGTSPLHF. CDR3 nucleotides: TGCGCCAGCAGCCGAGCACCGGGACAGGGTACTTCACCCCTCCACTTT.

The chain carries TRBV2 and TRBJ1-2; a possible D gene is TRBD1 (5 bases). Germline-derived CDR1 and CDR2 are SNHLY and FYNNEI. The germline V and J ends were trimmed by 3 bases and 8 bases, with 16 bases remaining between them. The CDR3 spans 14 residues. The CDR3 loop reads CASSDGTQRGGYTF. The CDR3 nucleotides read TGTGCCAGCAGTGACGGGACTCAAAGAGGGGGCTACACCTTC. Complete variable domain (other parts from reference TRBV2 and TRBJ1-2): EPEVTQTPSHQVTQMGQEVILRCVPISNHLYFYWYRQILGQKVEFLVSFYNNEISEKSEIFDDQFSVERPDGSNFTLKIRSTKLEDSAMYFCASSDGTQRGGYTFGSGTRLTVV.

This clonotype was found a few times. The CDR3 here is CASSLRTPGRKLFF. CDR3 coding DNA: TGTGCCAGCAGCCTGAGGACCCCCGGGAGGAAACTGTTTTTT. J is TRBJ1-4 and V is TRBV11-2; D gene uncertain. The germline V gene encodes CDR1 SGHAT and CDR2 FQNNGV. This CDR3 is 14 amino acids long. V was pared by 5 bases and J by 11 bases, with 18 bases between.

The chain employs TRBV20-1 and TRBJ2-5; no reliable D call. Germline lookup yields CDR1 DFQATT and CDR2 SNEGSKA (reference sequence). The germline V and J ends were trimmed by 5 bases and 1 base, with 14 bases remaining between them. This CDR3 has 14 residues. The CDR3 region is CSAYLTDIQETQYF. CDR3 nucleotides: TGCAGTGCTTACCTCACAGACATCCAAGAGACCCAGTACTTC.

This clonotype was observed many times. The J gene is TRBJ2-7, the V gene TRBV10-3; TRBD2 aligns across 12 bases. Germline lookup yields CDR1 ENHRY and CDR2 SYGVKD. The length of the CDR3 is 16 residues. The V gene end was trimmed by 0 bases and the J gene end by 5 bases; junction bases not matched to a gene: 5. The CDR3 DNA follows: TGTGCCATCAGTGAGTCGTTGACTAGCGGGAGAGACGAGCAGTACTTC. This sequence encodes CAISESLTSGRDEQYF.

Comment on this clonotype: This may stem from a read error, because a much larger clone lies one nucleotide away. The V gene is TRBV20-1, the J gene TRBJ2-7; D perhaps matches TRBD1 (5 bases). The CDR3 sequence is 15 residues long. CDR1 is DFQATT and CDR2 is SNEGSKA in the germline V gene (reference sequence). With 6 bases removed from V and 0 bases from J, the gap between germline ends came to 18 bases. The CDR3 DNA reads TGCAGTGCGCCCAGCCCGCAGGGCAGCTCCTACGAGCAGTACTTC. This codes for CSAPSPQGSSYEQYF.

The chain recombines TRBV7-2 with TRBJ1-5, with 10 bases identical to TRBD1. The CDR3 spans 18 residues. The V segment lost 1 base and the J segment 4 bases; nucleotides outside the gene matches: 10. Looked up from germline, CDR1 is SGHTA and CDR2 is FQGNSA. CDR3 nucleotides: TGTGCCAGCAGCTTAGGGGCGACAGGGGGCTTTCGAAATCAGCCCCAGCATTTT. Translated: CASSLGATGGFRNQPQHF.

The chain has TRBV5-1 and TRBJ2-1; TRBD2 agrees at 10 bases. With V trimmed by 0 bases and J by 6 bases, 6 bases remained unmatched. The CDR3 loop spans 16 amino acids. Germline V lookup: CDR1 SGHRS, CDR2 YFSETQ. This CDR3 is CASSLASSGGVNEQFF. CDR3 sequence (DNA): TGCGCCAGCAGCTTGGCGTCCAGCGGGGGGGTCAATGAGCAGTTCTTC.

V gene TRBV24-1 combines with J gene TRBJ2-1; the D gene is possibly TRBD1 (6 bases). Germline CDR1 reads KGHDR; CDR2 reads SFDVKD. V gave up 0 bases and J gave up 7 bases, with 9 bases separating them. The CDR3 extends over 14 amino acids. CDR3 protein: CATSDLKQGNEQFF. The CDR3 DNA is TGTGCCACCAGTGATTTGAAACAGGGTAATGAGCAGTTCTTC.

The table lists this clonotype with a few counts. The CDR3 here is CASSALRATGDGYTF. The CDR3 DNA sequence: TGTGCCAGCAGCGCCTTGAGAGCCACGGGGGATGGCTACACCTTC. The chain employs TRBV11-2 and TRBJ1-2; possibly TRBD1 for D (5 bases). The V gene lost 5 bases and the J gene lost 6 bases, with 19 bases spanning the gap. This CDR3 contains 15 residues. CDR1 SGHAT and CDR2 FQNNGV come from the germline V gene.

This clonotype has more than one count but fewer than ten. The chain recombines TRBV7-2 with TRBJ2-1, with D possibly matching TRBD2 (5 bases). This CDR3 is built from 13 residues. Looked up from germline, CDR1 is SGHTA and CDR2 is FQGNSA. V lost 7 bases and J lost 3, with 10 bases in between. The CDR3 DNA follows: TGTGCCAGCACCTGGGGAGTCTACAATGAGCAGTTCTTC. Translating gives CASTWGVYNEQFF.